A single sample is the source of the 29 T cell receptor beta chains below, sequenced in a study of blood T cell repertoires in COVID-19. Sequencing used immunoSEQ multiplex PCR; TCRdb keeps in-frame clones, though not all of them. The profile shows 250,000 to 400,000 clones, roughly 85% of them singletons. What was sequenced was PBMCs or T cells enriched from blood (not recorded which). Receptors originate from a woman aged 25 to 39 who had been exposed to COVID-19.

The rearrangement uses TRBV19 and TRBJ1-2; 8 positions match TRBD1. The V gene's germline CDR1 is LNHDA and CDR2 SQIVND (reference sequence). The trim removed 1 base at V and 5 bases at J, leaving 15 bases unmatched. The CDR3 is made up of 18 amino acids. The CDR3 DNA sequence: TGTGCCAGTAGTATAGCGGGGACAGGAGGCATTCAAACGTATGGCTACACCTTC. This encodes CASSIAGTGGIQTYGYTF.

The gene calls are TRBV2 and TRBJ2-2; maybe TRBD1 (6 bases). CDR3 size: 14 residues. The germline CDR1 and CDR2 sequences are SNHLY and FYNNEI. V was clipped by 6 bases and J by 6 bases, with 14 bases between them. CDR3 DNA sequence: TGTGCCAGCAGCCCACAGGGCAGGGCCGGGGAGCTGTTTTTT. This encodes CASSPQGRAGELFF.

The V call is TRBV28, the J call TRBJ2-2; 9 bases align to TRBD2. The CDR3 is made up of 16 amino acids. Unmatched junction bases numbered 17, after V lost 5 bases and J lost 13 bases. The V gene's germline CDR1 is MDHEN and CDR2 SYDVKM. The CDR3 DNA sequence: TGTGCCAGCAGTCCGACGGGACTAGCCCGCGGTGTTCGGCTGTTTTTT. Amino acid sequence: CASSPTGLARGVRLFF.

V and J are TRBV27 and TRBJ2-4; TRBD1 matches 10 bases. V was clipped by 4 bases and J by 3 bases; unmatched bases: 0. From germline, CDR1 is MNHEY and CDR2 SMNVEV (reference sequence). The CDR3 runs 14 residues. The DNA of the CDR3 is TGTGCCAGCAGTTGGACAGGGGGCAAAAACATTCAGTACTTC. Translated: CASSWTGGKNIQYF.

This chain joins TRBV18 and TRBJ2-2, with 9 bases identical to TRBD2. Trimming cost V 3 bases and J 0 bases; bases outside gene matches: 8. The CDR3 totals 18 residues. CDR1 is KGHSH and CDR2 is LQKENI in the germline V gene. DNA for the CDR3: TGTGCCAGCTCACCGCGTCTAGCGGGAACTTCGAACACCGGGGAGCTGTTTTTT. Encoded protein: CASSPRLAGTSNTGELFF.

The chain joins TRBV12-5 to TRBJ2-1; D might be TRBD2 (5 bases). This CDR3 region has 13 residues. From germline, CDR1 is LGHNT and CDR2 FRNRAP. Trimming removed 0 bases from V and 15 bases from J, with 15 bases in between. CDR3 in DNA: TGTGCTAGTGGTTTGGTACTCCGGCTAGCATTGTTCTTC. Amino acid sequence: CASGLVLRLALFF.

V and J are TRBV19 and TRBJ2-5; 8 nucleotides align to TRBD2. The CDR3 has 15 residues. Germline V gene sequence: CDR1 LNHDA, CDR2 SQIVND (reference sequence). The trim removed 0 bases at V and 2 bases at J, leaving 2 bases unmatched. CDR3 amino acids: CASSIEASGQETQYF. The CDR3 region has the DNA TGTGCCAGTAGTATAGAAGCTAGCGGGCAAGAGACCCAGTACTTC.

The chain combines TRBV10-3 with TRBJ1-5, with D unresolved. The CDR3 spans 13 residues. Germline loops: CDR1 ENHRY, CDR2 SYGVKD. With 7 bases removed from V and 4 bases from J, the gap between germline ends came to 11 bases. CDR3 residues: CAIKEAANQPQHF. The DNA for the CDR3 is TGTGCCATCAAGGAGGCAGCAAATCAGCCCCAGCATTTT.

This clone has a single count. The sample holds other DNA sequences that translate to the same CDR3. CDR3 region: CASSLGQGSSYEQYF. The CDR3 nucleotides read TGTGCCAGCAGTCTAGGACAGGGATCCTCCTACGAGCAGTACTTC. The J gene is TRBJ2-7, the V gene TRBV5-4; 8 nucleotides match TRBD1. Germline lookup yields CDR1 SGHNT and CDR2 YYREEE (reference sequence). Unmatched junction bases numbered 7, after V lost 5 bases and J lost 0 bases. The CDR3 has 15 amino acids.

The chain joins TRBV3-1 (or the pseudogene TRBV3-2) to TRBJ1-1; the D is unclear. The V and J ends lost 4 bases and 1 base respectively, with 7 bases between them. Germline values: CDR1 LGHDT, CDR2 YNNKEL (reference sequence). This CDR3 is built from 13 residues. Here the CDR3 DNA reads TGTGCCAGCAGCCCAGGTGAGAACACTGAAGCTTTCTTT. Translating it yields CASSPGENTEAFF.

This chain links TRBV19 with TRBJ1-1, with a tentative D call TRBD1 (6 bases). This CDR3 contains 14 residues. Per germline, CDR1 LNHDA and CDR2 SQIVND (reference sequence). Trimming removed 5 bases at V and 11 bases at J, with 21 bases between. The chain's CDR3 is CASSDWEGGSGAFF. In DNA, the CDR3 is TGTGCCAGTAGTGATTGGGAAGGGGGTTCTGGGGCTTTCTTT.

The chain is built from TRBV30 and TRBJ2-1, with a possible D match to TRBD2 (6 bases). Germline-derived CDR1 and CDR2 are GTSNPN and SVGIG (reference sequence). Trimming pared 4 bases from V and 10 bases from J, leaving 11 bases between. The CDR3 has 11 residues. The CDR3 loop is CAWTSDREQFF. The CDR3 DNA reads TGTGCCTGGACTAGCGATAGAGAGCAGTTCTTC.

This chain connects TRBV5-8 to TRBJ1-3, with 9 bases fitting TRBD1. Germline CDR1 SGHTS, CDR2 YDEGEE. Trimming cost V 4 bases and J 0 bases; bases outside gene matches: 11. The CDR3 has 18 amino acids. The CDR3 nucleotides are TGTGCCAGCAGCCAGACCGGGACAGGGTTCGGCTCTGGAAACACCATATATTTT. Its protein is CASSQTGTGFGSGNTIYF. The full variable domain, rest sourced from reference TRBV5-8 and TRBJ1-3, is EAGVTQSPTHLIKTRGQQATLRCSPISGHTSVYWYQQALGLGLQFLLWYDEGEERNRGNFPPRFSGRQFPNYSSELNVNALELEDSALYLCASSQTGTGFGSGNTIYFGEGSWLTVV.

This clone showed up just once. This chain links TRBV28 with TRBJ1-4, with 9 bases lining up with TRBD1. Germline CDR1 is MDHEN and CDR2 is SYDVKM. This CDR3 region has 13 residues. V shed 10 bases, J shed 5 bases, and the junction held 5 bases outside the gene matches. CDR3 DNA sequence: TGTGCCACCTATGGACAGGGGAATGAAAAACTGTTTTTT. It specifies CATYGQGNEKLFF.

This sequence joins TRBV6-5 and TRBJ1-4; 11 nucleotides align to TRBD1. From germline, CDR1 is MNHEY and CDR2 SVGAGI. V was clipped by 0 bases and J by 8 bases; unmatched bases: 2. CDR3 length: 15 amino acids. The CDR3 DNA reads as TGTGCCAGCAGTTACTCCGGGACAGGGGGAGAAAAACTGTTTTTT. As protein: CASSYSGTGGEKLFF.

About this clone itself: Mismatch with germline at one junction end may stem from a read error. This rearrangement joins TRBV7-3 to TRBJ2-6; the match to TRBD1 covers 10 bases. This CDR3 is 17 amino acids long. Per the germline V gene, CDR1 is SGHTA and CDR2 is FQGTGA. In nucleotides, the CDR3 is TGTGCCAGCACCTTAAGACAGGGGGCATCTGGGGCCAACGTCCTGACTTTC. Encoded protein: CASTLRQGASGANVLTF.

The V gene is TRBV27, the J gene TRBJ2-1, with a weak D call TRBD2 (5 bases). V lost 4 bases, J lost 4 bases, and 14 bases lay in between. The CDR3 spans 15 residues. The germline CDR1 and CDR2 sequences are MNHEY and SMNVEV (reference sequence). Here the CDR3 reads CASSSAVGEYNEQFF. The CDR3 bases are TGTGCCAGCAGTTCTGCCGTTGGGGAGTACAATGAGCAGTTCTTC.

Remarks on this clone: One end of the junction does not line up with germline, which may come from a read error. The V gene is TRBV3-1 (or the pseudogene TRBV3-2), the J gene TRBJ1-3; TRBD1 aligns across 7 bases. This CDR3 region has 13 residues. Germline loops: CDR1 LGHDT, CDR2 YNNKEL (reference sequence). The CDR3 protein is CASSQALSGGPNF. CDR3 in DNA: TGTGCCAGCAGCCAAGCTCTTTCAGGGGGGCCCAATTTT.

The J gene is TRBJ1-4, the V gene TRBV4-3; maybe TRBD1 (5 bases). Germline V gene lookup returns CDR1 LGHNA and CDR2 YSLEER. The CDR3 has 15 residues. Trimming removed 4 bases from V and 8 bases from J, with 17 bases in between. The CDR3 region has the DNA TGCGCCAGCAGCCGAAAGACAGTTGCGGGGGAAAAACTGTTTTTT. This translates into CASSRKTVAGEKLFF.

The chain combines TRBV14 with TRBJ2-4, with TRBD1 matching 11 bases. Per germline, CDR1 SGHDN and CDR2 FVKESK. The CDR3 totals 19 residues. The J segment lost 5 bases and the V segment lost 4 bases, leaving 16 bases of the junction unmatched. The CDR3 DNA is TGTGCCAGCAGCCCTAGGACAGGGGGCATAGAAGTGAGCCAAAACATTCAGTACTTC. Its translation is CASSPRTGGIEVSQNIQYF.

The chain carries TRBV24-1 and TRBJ2-3; 10 bases map to TRBD1. Germline V gives CDR1 KGHDR, CDR2 SFDVKD. CDR3 length equals 17 residues. After removal of 3 bases from V and 2 bases from J, the junction contained 7 bases not matched to a gene. CDR3 sequence reads: CATSDGTGTGDTDTQYF. The CDR3 nucleotides are TGTGCCACCAGTGATGGAACCGGGACAGGGGACACAGATACGCAGTATTTT.

The V gene is TRBV7-9, the J gene TRBJ1-5; 7 bases fit TRBD1. CDR3 length: 13 residues. The ends lost 5 bases at V and 3 bases at J; junction bases unmatched: 1. CDR1 is SEHNR, CDR2 FQNEAQ, per germline (reference sequence). This CDR3 reads CASSDRANQPQHF. CDR3 sequence (DNA): TGTGCCAGCAGCGACAGGGCCAATCAGCCCCAGCATTTT.

The V gene is TRBV5-1, the J gene TRBJ2-1; 9 bases are shared with TRBD2. V was clipped by 6 bases and J by 8 bases; unmatched bases: 12. CDR1 is SGHRS, CDR2 YFSETQ, per germline. This CDR3 is built from 15 residues. DNA of the CDR3: TGCGCCAGCACAGACCTAGCGGGATTTTCCCATGAGCAGTTCTTC. Encoded protein: CASTDLAGFSHEQFF.

The CDR3 DNA reads as TGTGCCAGCAGCACGCGGGGGGGCAACCAAGAGACCCAGTACTTC. Translating it yields CASSTRGGNQETQYF. The chain uses TRBV3-1 (or the pseudogene TRBV3-2) and TRBJ2-5; 9 bases are shared with TRBD2. The CDR3 consists of 15 residues. CDR1 is LGHDT and CDR2 is YNNKEL in the germline V gene (reference sequence). V was pared by 5 bases and J by 0 bases, with 4 bases of the junction left unmatched.

V gene TRBV29-1 combines with J gene TRBJ2-2, with a tentative D call TRBD2 (5 bases). The V gene's germline CDR1 is SQVTM and CDR2 ANQGSEA. Trimming removed 3 bases at V and 5 bases at J, with 10 bases between. This CDR3 has 13 residues. The CDR3: CSVEEAGTGELFF. DNA of the CDR3: TGCAGCGTTGAGGAGGCTGGGACCGGGGAGCTGTTTTTT.

This chain joins TRBV5-5 and TRBJ1-4; no definite D call. Germline lookup yields CDR1 SGHKS and CDR2 YYEKEE (reference sequence). This CDR3 is built from 16 residues. V was cut by 6 bases and J by 3 bases, with 18 bases left in between. The CDR3 bases are TGTGCCAGCAAGAGGGAGGTGGGTCCAGCTAATGAAAAACTGTTTTTT. It yields the protein CASKREVGPANEKLFF.

This clone was counted only a few times. V is TRBV5-1 and J is TRBJ2-7; 8 bases align to TRBD2. CDR3 length: 14 residues. CDR1 and CDR2 (germline): SGHRS, YFSETQ. After removal of 1 base from V and 6 bases from J, the junction contained 6 bases not matched to a gene. CDR3 protein: CASSLTGTRGEQYF. The CDR3 nucleotides are TGCGCCAGCAGCTTGACCGGGACTAGGGGCGAGCAGTACTTC. The variable domain in full, with the rest retrieved from reference TRBV5-1 and TRBJ2-7, is KAGVTQTPRYLIKTRGQQVTLSCSPISGHRSVSWYQQTPGQGLQFLFEYFSETQRNKGNFPGRFSGRQFSNSRSEMNVSTLELGDSALYLCASSLTGTRGEQYFGPGTRLTVT.

The chain recombines TRBV5-4 with TRBJ2-2; a possible D gene is TRBD1 (6 bases). The germline gives CDR1 SGHNT, CDR2 YYREEE (reference sequence). The V gene lost 2 bases and the J gene lost 3 bases, with 8 bases spanning the gap. The CDR3 has 14 residues. The CDR3 nucleotides are TGTGCCAGCAGCTTTTCAGGGGACACCGGGGAGCTGTTTTTT. Translating gives CASSFSGDTGELFF.

This chain joins TRBV6-2 or TRBV6-3 and TRBJ1-1; D gene uncertain. Trimming cost V 6 bases and J 4 bases, with 15 bases left between them. CDR3 length equals 14 residues. Germline CDR1 MNHEY, CDR2 SVGEGT. The CDR3 nucleotides read TGTGCCAGCAGCCAACAACCGATGATCACTGAAGCTTTCTTT. This gives the protein CASSQQPMITEAFF.